This T cell receptor beta chain was obtained from a study of cytomegalovirus exposure and HLA in healthy donors (dated by TCRdb to between 2016 and 2019). Background on the whole study: An earlier analysis of 587 of the donors reported 250 to 300 Gb of sequence data and 100 million to 140 million unique TCR beta sequences from 150 million to 200 million T cells. Donor age, sex, ethnicity and CMV serostatus were compiled together with the repertoire data. The genetic ancestry cluster associated with self-reported Caucasian donors included approximately 85% of the 398 genotyped donors. Because of strong linkage in the cohort, four to six DR-DQ haplotypes were treated as single units for association and clustering. Typing coverage differed by locus: A, B, C, DRB1 and DQB1 were typed in roughly 620-630 donors, DQA1 in 500 to 550, DPA1 in 606, and DPB1 in 450 to 490. The T cell repertoires of 666 subjects were profiled by immunosequencing and related to cytomegalovirus serostatus. Roughly 300 gigabases of sequencing data and roughly 90 million unique TCR sequences were included in an early release covering roughly 700 HLA-typed donors. HLA typing covered class I and class II loci at four-digit resolution. On average, around 200,000 unique TCR beta nucleotide sequences were sequenced per donor among 300 to 500 genotyped donors of the cohort, with around 19% of those sequences being non-productive. High-throughput TCR immunosequencing, statistical association of individual TCRs with disease status, and machine learning were combined to predict cytomegalovirus infection status. A later analysis re-analyzed previously published TCR beta repertoires from about 600 donors and added high-resolution HLA genotyping to study TCR occurrence patterns. Rather than drawing on any new phenotypic data, the later analysis identified candidate immune exposures from TCR beta sequences and the way those sequences occurred across donors. Along with the approximately 620-subject first cohort, a separate validation cohort of some 130 different subjects was used. To decide whether each TCR beta V gene segment behaved as functional or pseudogenic, an earlier analysis of fewer than 750 of the donors relied on high-throughput TCR beta sequencing. All discovery cohort repertoires had been generated on a single sequencing platform. The study aimed to test whether signatures of past pathogen exposure could be identified by cataloging public T cell receptors. A later genetic analysis used genome-wide SNP genotypes for about three fifths of the 666 donors, treating that subset as a discovery cohort. General study outcomes and caveats: Several of the top co-occurrence clusters appeared to be linked to parvovirus B19, influenza, CMV and Epstein-Barr virus, according to a later analysis. Immune exposure information for the cohort was limited to CMV serostatus. In a later analysis, HLA-associated TCR beta chains showed more clonal expansion and lower generation probabilities than non-associated chains that were equally common. The authors suggested that the approach could potentially be generalized to other disease states and immunological phenotypes. When HLA alleles, especially DR and DQ, strongly co-occurred, attributing TCR associations to individual alleles was difficult. Only TCR beta chains were sequenced in this cohort, and the absence of alpha or paired-chain data limited detectable features. Because counts were too low, seventeen rarely observed V segments, including chromosome 9 orphons, were excluded from the earlier analysis of roughly 580 of the donors. Some IMGT-functional V segments, including TRBV6-2 and TRBV6-3, could not be distinguished by the 87-base-pair reads and were therefore excluded. Because HLA typing was missing for some donors at each locus, association tests included only the typed subset. In a later analysis, most CMV-associated TCR beta chains were found to appear HLA-restricted, with HLA associations seemingly driven largely by CMV exposure. In both the original and validation cohorts, the classifier was reported to diagnose cytomegalovirus status with high specificity and sensitivity. Correlated functional status among segregating V segments might reflect linkage disequilibrium, but an unknown experimental factor could not be ruled out. A further reported finding was that TCR beta sequences accurately predicted the HLA-A and HLA-B alleles for most subjects in the first cohort. Three of the identified cytomegalovirus-associated TCR beta chains were confirmed in vitro to be specific for cytomegalovirus antigens. Roughly uniform sequencing depth across donors was assumed in presence/absence analyses, although this assumption may not hold. An earlier analysis of 587 of the donors showed that most TCR beta V segments appeared in productive rearrangements either about 90% or about 30% of the time, which broadly matched IMGT annotations. The study gave a list of 150 to 200 TCR beta chains associated with cytomegalovirus. A later genetic analysis reported fewer N-insertions in productive TCRs among donors in an Asian-associated ancestry cluster than the roughly 640-donor mean. In a later analysis, 15,000 to 20,000 TCR beta sequences were associated with specific HLA alleles at a false discovery rate of 0.05. A later analysis found that TCR association rates varied across HLA loci, with DRB1 alleles showing the most associated TCRs and HLA-C alleles the fewest. The sequencing pipeline was judged likely to have produced a cluster of highly shared sequence variants as a technical artifact. Across donors, most TCR sequences were observed very rarely, whereas some public TCRs were present in many individuals. In a later genetic analysis, a missense DCLRE1C variant was associated with V-gene and J-gene trimming of TCR beta chains, and the association was replicated in an independent cohort.

Libraries were constructed by the immunoSEQ multiplex PCR assay. A mixture of 60 forward primers for TCR Vbeta segments and 13 reverse primers for TCR Jbeta segments was used in the multiplex PCR. The CDR3 region of rearranged TCR beta genes was amplified from genomic DNA by a multiplex PCR assay. Amplified TCR beta libraries were sequenced as 87-base-pair reads on the Illumina HiSeq System. For the original study's pipeline: A later analysis counted tens of millions of unique TCR beta chains across the 700 or so repertoires, and roughly 9.9 million of these chains were shared by at least two donors. To remove PCR and sequencing errors, raw reads were error-corrected and collapsed into unique sequences using a nearest-neighbor algorithm that merged closely related sequences. CDR3 sequences were aligned to IMGT reference sequences to assign V, D and J gene segments. For a sequence to be retained, a match of at least six nucleotides to both a V gene segment and a J gene segment was required. Rearrangements were classified as productive when the CDR3 lacked stop codons and remained in frame with V and J, and all other rearrangements were classified as non-productive. CDR3 was defined according to IMGT convention as the region running from the second conserved V-encoded cysteine to the conserved J-encoded phenylalanine. The earlier analysis of some 550 of the donors excluded any sequence lacking an unambiguous match to a single V gene segment. In an earlier analysis of approximately 590 of the donors, V segments were called functional above 56.7% productive rearrangements and were called segregating when the between-donor standard deviation exceeded 5%. To diagnose cytomegalovirus status from the catalog of TCR beta chain sequences, a statistical classification framework was built. V and J gene assignment, in a later analysis, came from comparing TCR nucleotide sequences with IMGT/GENE-DB human TR gene sequences. A later analysis assigned CDR3 sequences and most-parsimonious VDJ recombination scenarios with the TCRdist pipeline. In a later analysis, each TCR beta chain was defined by its CDR3 amino acid sequence together with its V-gene family, and reads lacking a unique V-gene family were excluded. A later analysis removed several hundred highly shared, low-generation-probability nucleotide sequences to deal with suspected cross-contamination and a sequencing artifact. A later analysis calculated a clonal expansion index for each public chain from normalized within-repertoire ranks of inferred template counts. A later analysis computed generation probabilities with a VDJ recombination model fitted to out-of-frame rearrangements, and checked the results against IGoR. In a later analysis, hypergeometric tests were used to score TCR-TCR, TCR-HLA and TCR-CMV co-occurrence, with a repertoire-size bias correction applied to TCR pairs. In a later analysis, false discovery rates were estimated by permuting HLA or CMV assignments 20 times. In a later analysis, co-occurring TCRs were grouped with DBSCAN, and TCRdist sequence similarity was added when clustering was performed within HLA-allele-positive subsets. For co-occurrence clustering, repertoires with fewer than 30,000 or more than 120,000 public chains were excluded, along with 5 or 6 repertoires with anomalous nucleotide sharing. Drawn from immuneACCESS, this table holds only the in-frame rearrangements with V and J called that TCRdb kept. Clones are partly lost; checked studies trace under half to an unresolved V gene and leave the rest unexplained. V, J and clone size are taken as reported in that table, and D and trimming were inferred from the DNA itself. In all, the sample holds tens of thousands of clones, and about 80% of those were seen once. The leading ten clones occupy around 4% of the sample.

The cohort comprised some 680 healthy bone marrow donors. Cohort members were all nominally healthy when sampled, although unrecorded immune exposures were likely present. The donor tested CMV seronegative, placing the donor among the 350 or so seronegative members of the cohort. Each donor provided a peripheral blood sample, and peripheral blood mononuclear cells were used for TCR beta sequencing. The Qiagen DNeasy Blood Extraction Kit was used to extract genomic DNA from the blood cell samples. This clone was observed once. What this receptor recognizes is not known. Base quality data are lacking; no much larger clone is found one base away. The CDR3 contains 13 residues, cysteine and phenylalanine counted. Just the 39-base CDR3 DNA is kept, in frame starting at base 1. V is pruned by 2 bases and J by 11 bases, leaving 4 bases of the junction without a gene match. The germline V gene supplies CDR1 SGHTA and CDR2 FQGNSA.

The sequence joins TRBV7-2 to TRBJ2-3, with 10 middle bases fitting TRBD2. Specimen: PBMCs. This receptor was obtained from a woman in her twenties or thirties in good health and CMV-seronegative. DNA sequence: TGTGCCAGCAGCTTAAGTCTAGCGGGAGAGCAGTATTTT. The encoded protein is CASSLSLAGEQYF.